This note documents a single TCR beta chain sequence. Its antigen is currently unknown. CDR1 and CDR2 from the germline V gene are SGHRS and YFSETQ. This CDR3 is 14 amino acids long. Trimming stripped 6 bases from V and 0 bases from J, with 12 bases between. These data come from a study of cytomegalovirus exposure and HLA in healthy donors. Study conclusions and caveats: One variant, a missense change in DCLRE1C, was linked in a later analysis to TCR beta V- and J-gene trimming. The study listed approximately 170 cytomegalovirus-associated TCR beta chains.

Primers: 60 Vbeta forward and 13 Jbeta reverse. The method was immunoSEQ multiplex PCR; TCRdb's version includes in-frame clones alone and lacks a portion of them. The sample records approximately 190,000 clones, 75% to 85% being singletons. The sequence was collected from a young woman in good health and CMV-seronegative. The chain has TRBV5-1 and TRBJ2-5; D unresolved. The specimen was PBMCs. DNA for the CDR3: TGCGCCAGCACCTTACAGCTCCACCAAGAGACCCAGTACTTC. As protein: CASTLQLHQETQYF.